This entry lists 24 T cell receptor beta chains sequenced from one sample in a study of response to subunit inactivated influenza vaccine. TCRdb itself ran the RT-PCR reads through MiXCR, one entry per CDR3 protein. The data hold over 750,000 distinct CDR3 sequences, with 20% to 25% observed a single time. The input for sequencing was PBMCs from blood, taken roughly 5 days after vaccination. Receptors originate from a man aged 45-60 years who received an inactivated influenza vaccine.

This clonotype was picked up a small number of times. CDR3 amino acids: CASSLQNGFEQYF. The CDR3 DNA reads as TGTGCCAGCAGTCTCCAGAACGGCTTCGAGCAGTACTTC. V is TRBV7-3 and J is TRBJ2-7; D remains ambiguous. CDR1 and CDR2 from the germline V gene are SGHTA and FQGTGA. This CDR3 contains 13 residues. Trimming cost V 6 bases and J 6 bases, with 15 bases left between them. Full variable domain (missing parts from reference TRBV7-3 and TRBJ2-7): GAGVSQTPSNKVTEKGKYVELRCDPISGHTALYWYRQSLGQGPEFLIYFQGTGAADDSGLPNDRFFAVRPEGSVSTLKIQRTERGDSAVYLCASSLQNGFEQYFGPGTRLTVT.

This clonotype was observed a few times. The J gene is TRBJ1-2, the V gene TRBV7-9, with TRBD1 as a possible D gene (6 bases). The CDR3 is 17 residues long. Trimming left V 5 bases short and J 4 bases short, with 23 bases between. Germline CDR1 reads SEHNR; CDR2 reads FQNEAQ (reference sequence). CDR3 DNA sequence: TGTGCCAGCAGCCCACGCGATAGACAGGACGGGGGCTATGGCTACACCTTC. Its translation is CASSPRDRQDGGYGYTF.

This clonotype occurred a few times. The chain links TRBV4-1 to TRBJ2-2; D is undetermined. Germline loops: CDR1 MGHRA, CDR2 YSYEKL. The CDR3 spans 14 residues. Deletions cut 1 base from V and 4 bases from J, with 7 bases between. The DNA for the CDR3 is TGCGCCAGCAGCCAAGTACTACGCACCGGGGAGCTGTTTTTT. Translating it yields CASSQVLRTGELFF.

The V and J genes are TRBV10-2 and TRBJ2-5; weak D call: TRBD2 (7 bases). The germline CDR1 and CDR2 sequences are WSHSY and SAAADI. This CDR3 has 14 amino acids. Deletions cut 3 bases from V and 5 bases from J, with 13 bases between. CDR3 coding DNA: TGCGCCAGCAGTGACAGGGGAGGGAAGGAGACCCAGTACTTC. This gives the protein CASSDRGGKETQYF.

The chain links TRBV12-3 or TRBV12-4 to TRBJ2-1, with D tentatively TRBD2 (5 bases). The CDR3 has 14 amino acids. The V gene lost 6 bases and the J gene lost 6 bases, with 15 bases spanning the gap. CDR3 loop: CASRLVGGFNEQFF. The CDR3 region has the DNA TGTGCCAGCAGACTAGTAGGTGGTTTCAATGAGCAGTTCTTC.

CDR3 coding DNA: TGTGCCAGCACCGCCTCCCAACAGGTGAACACTGAAGCTTTCTTT. It encodes CASTASQQVNTEAFF. The V and J genes are TRBV12-3 or TRBV12-4 and TRBJ1-1; TRBD1 is a possible D gene (5 bases). This CDR3 spans 15 amino acids. Trimming removed 7 bases from V and 0 bases from J, with 15 bases in between.

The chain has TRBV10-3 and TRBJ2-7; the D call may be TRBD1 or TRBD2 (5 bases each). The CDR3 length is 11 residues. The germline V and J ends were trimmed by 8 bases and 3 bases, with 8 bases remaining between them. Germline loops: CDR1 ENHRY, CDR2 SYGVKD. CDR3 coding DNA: TGTGCCATCCGGGACGACTACGAGCAGTACTTC. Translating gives CAIRDDYEQYF.

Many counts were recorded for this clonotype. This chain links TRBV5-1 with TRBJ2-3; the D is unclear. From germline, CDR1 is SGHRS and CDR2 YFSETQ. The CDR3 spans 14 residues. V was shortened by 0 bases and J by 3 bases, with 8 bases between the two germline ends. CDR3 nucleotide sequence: TGCGCCAGCAGCTTGGGAACGATAACAGATACGCAGTATTTT. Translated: CASSLGTITDTQYF.

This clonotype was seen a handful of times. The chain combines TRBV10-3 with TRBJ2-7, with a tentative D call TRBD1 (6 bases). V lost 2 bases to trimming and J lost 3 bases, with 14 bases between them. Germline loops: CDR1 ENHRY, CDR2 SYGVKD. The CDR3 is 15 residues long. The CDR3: CAISEAGQGSYEQYF. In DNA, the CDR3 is TGTGCCATCAGTGAGGCGGGCCAGGGGAGCTACGAGCAGTACTTC.

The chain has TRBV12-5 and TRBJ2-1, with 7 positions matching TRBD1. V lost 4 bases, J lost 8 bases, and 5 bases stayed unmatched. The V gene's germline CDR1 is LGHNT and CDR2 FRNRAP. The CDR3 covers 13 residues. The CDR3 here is CASGSTGSHEQFF. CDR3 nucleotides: TGTGCTAGTGGTTCGACAGGGTCCCATGAGCAGTTCTTC.

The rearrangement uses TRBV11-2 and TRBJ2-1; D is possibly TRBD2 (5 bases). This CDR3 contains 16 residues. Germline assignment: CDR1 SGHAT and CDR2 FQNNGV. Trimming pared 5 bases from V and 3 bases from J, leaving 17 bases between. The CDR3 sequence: CASSVSSVPLYNEQFF. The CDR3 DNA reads TGTGCCAGCAGCGTTAGTAGCGTCCCCCTCTACAATGAGCAGTTCTTC.

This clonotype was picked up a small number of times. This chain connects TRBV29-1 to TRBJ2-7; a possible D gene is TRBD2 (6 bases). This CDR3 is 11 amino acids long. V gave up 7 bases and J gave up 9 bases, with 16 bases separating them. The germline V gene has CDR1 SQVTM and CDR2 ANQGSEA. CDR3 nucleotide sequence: TGCAGCGCGGCGGGGTTTTTGGTGCAGTACTTC. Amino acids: CSAAGFLVQYF.

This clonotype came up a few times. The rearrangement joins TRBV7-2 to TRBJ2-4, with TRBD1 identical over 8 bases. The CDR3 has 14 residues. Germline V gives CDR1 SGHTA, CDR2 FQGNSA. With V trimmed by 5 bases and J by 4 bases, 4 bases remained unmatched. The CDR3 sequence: CASSPRQGKNIQYF. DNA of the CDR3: TGTGCCAGCAGCCCCCGACAGGGGAAAAACATTCAGTACTTC.

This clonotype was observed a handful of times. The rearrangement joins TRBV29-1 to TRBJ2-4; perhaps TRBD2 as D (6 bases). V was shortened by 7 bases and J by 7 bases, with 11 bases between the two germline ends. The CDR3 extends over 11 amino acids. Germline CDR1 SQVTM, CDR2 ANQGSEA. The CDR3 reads CSGRVGNIQYF. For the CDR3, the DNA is TGCAGCGGGAGGGTGGGGAACATTCAGTACTTC.

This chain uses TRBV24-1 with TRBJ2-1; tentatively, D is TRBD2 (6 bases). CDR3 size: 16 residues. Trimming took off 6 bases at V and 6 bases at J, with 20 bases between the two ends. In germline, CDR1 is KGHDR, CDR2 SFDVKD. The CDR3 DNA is TGTGCCACCAGTCCCGGAGCGGGCGCTCCTAGCAATGAGCAGTTCTTC. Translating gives CATSPGAGAPSNEQFF.

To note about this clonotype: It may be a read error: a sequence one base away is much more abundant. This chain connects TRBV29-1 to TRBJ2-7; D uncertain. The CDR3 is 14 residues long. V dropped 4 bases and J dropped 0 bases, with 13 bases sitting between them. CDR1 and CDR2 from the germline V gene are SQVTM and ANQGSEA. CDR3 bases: TGCAGCGTTGGGGTACACAATTCCTCCTACGAGCAGTACTTC. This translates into CSVGVHNSSYEQYF.

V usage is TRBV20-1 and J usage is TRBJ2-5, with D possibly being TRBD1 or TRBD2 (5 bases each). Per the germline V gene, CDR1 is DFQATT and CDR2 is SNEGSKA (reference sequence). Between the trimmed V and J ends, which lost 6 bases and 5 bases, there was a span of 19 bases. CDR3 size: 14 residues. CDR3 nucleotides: TGCAGTGCCAGCATCGAACCGGGGACGGAGACCCAGTACTTC. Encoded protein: CSASIEPGTETQYF.

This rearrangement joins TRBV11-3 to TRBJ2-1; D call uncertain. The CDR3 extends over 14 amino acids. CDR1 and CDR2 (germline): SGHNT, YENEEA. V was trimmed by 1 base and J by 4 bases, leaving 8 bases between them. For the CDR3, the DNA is TGTGCCAGCAGCTTAGCGAGGAATTACAATGAGCAGTTCTTC. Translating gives CASSLARNYNEQFF.

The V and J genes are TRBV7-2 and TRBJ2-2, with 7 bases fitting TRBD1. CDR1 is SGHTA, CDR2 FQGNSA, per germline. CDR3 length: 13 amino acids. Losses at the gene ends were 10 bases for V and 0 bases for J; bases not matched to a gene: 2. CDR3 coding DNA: TGTGCCAACAGGGGCGCGAACACCGGGGAGCTGTTTTTT. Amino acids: CANRGANTGELFF.

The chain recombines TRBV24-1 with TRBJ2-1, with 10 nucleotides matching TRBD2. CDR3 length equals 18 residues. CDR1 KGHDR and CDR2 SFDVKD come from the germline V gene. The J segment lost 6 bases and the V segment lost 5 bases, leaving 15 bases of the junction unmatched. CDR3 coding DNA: TGTGCCACCAGTGGTCCGCCTTGGGCTAGCGGGGGCCTCAATGAGCAGTTCTTC. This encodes CATSGPPWASGGLNEQFF.

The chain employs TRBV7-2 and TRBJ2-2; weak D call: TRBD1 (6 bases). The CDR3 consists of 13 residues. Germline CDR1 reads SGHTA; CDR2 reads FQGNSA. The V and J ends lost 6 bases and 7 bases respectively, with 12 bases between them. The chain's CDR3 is CASRFTGIGELFF. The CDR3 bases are TGTGCCAGCAGGTTCACAGGGATCGGGGAGCTGTTTTTT.

CDR3 residues: CASSPSPGHYNEQFF. The CDR3 coding sequence is TGTGCCAGCAGCCCCAGTCCTGGCCACTACAATGAGCAGTTCTTC. The chain is built from TRBV9 and TRBJ2-1; the D is unclear. The CDR3 is 15 residues long. Germline V gives CDR1 SGDLS, CDR2 YYNGEE. The germline V and J ends were trimmed by 4 bases and 3 bases, with 14 bases remaining between them.

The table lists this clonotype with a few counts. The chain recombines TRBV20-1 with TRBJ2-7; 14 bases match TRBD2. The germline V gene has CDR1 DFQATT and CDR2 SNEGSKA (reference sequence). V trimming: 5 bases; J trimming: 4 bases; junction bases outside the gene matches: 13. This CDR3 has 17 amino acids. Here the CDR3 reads CSAVGLAGGLAGYEQYF. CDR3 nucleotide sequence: TGCAGTGCTGTTGGACTAGCGGGGGGCCTGGCGGGGTACGAGCAGTACTTC.

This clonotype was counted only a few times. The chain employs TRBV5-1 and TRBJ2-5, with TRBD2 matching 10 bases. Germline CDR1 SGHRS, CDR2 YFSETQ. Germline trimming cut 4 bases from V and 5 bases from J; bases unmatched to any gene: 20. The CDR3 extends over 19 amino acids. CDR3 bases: TGCGCCAGCAGCCCACGCGGGGTGTCTAGCGGGAGTTCAGGGGAGACCCAGTACTTC. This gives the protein CASSPRGVSSGSSGETQYF. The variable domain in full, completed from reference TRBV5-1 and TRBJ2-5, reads KAGVTQTPRYLIKTRGQQVTLSCSPISGHRSVSWYQQTPGQGLQFLFEYFSETQRNKGNFPGRFSGRQFSNSRSEMNVSTLELGDSALYLCASSPRGVSSGSSGETQYFGPGTRLLVL.